This T cell receptor (beta chain) was captured by sequencing in a study of identical twins. The V end lost 0 bases, the J end lost 4 bases, and 12 bases lay between the germline ends. This CDR3 is built from 15 residues. Looked up from germline, CDR1 is LGHNA and CDR2 is YNFKEQ. From the 5' RACE reads, TCRdb called clonotypes with MiXCR, one entry per CDR3 protein. The table shows about 790,000 distinct CDR3 sequences, with roughly 20% occurring only once. These sequences were also reported in another study, on T cells expressing NK-cell markers.

The gene calls are TRBV4-2 and TRBJ1-1; no clear D gene. Sequencing was done on a sample of PBMCs. The receptor was isolated from a woman aged 18-29 years in good health. The chain's CDR3 is CASSQDLGSITEAFF. The CDR3 DNA reads as TGTGCCAGCAGCCAAGATCTTGGTAGTATCACTGAAGCTTTCTTT.